Sequencing of this TCR beta chain was carried out in a study of blood T cells in healthy people across ages. The CDR3 runs 15 residues. Germline V gene lookup returns CDR1 LGHDT and CDR2 YNNKEL (reference sequence). V was pared by 5 bases and J by 5 bases, with 5 bases of the junction left unmatched. This clonotype has just one count. Combining a sample-barcoded 5' primer with a J-beta primer mix, a second PCR ran for roughly 7 to 12 cycles. TCRdb reanalysed the 5' RACE reads using MiXCR and keeps one entry per CDR3 protein. The sample consists of over 1,200,000 distinct CDR3 sequences, approximately 59% of them appearing once. The donors, all healthy, were Caucasians living in Russia, aged 6 to 90. Each donor had around 10 milliliters of peripheral blood drawn.

The sequence came from a man aged 18-30 years in good health. The sequenced material came from blood. J is TRBJ2-1 and V is TRBV3-1, with 11 positions matching TRBD2. The CDR3 loop reads CASSERLAGNNEQFF. CDR3 sequence (DNA): TGTGCCAGCAGCGAGAGACTAGCGGGGAACAATGAGCAGTTCTTC.